This entry lists 25 T cell receptor beta chains sequenced from one sample in a study of beta chain features in type 1 diabetes. Expressed TCRB transcripts were sequenced because the isolated RNA had all been reverse transcribed beforehand. Profiled with immunoSEQ multiplex PCR; TCRdb holds only in-frame clones, not every one. Of about 370,000 clones in the sample, less than 15% are singletons; the top ten hold approximately 0.019%. The sample was naive CD4+ T cells from blood. The source of these receptors is a woman aged 18-29 years in good health.

This chain links TRBV9 with TRBJ1-1; no clear D gene. V shed 4 bases and J shed 4 bases, with 14 bases lying between them. CDR1 SGDLS and CDR2 YYNGEE come from the germline V gene. There are 14 residues in the CDR3. CDR3 bases: TGTGCCAGCAGCACGGGTGCGGGGAGCACTGAAGCTTTCTTT. It encodes CASSTGAGSTEAFF.

This clone was observed a handful of times. The chain joins TRBV30 to TRBJ2-7; 7 positions agree with TRBD2. Looked up from germline, CDR1 is GTSNPN and CDR2 is SVGIG (reference sequence). The junction had 7 bases not matched to a gene; V was cut back by 2 bases and J by 0 bases. This CDR3 comprises 15 residues. The chain's CDR3 is CAWSYPWTSSYEQYF. The CDR3 DNA reads as TGTGCCTGGAGTTATCCCTGGACTAGCTCCTACGAGCAGTACTTC.

This chain joins TRBV7-8 and TRBJ1-5; D unresolved. V shed 6 bases and J shed 0 bases, with 18 bases lying between them. CDR3 length: 17 amino acids. The V gene's germline CDR1 is SGHVS and CDR2 FQNEAQ. CDR3 sequence (DNA): TGTGCCAGCAGTTACGGGGTGAGGGCTTATAGCAATCAGCCCCAGCATTTT. It encodes CASSYGVRAYSNQPQHF.

A few counts support this clone. The chain is built from TRBV29-1 and TRBJ2-5, with 8 bases aligning to TRBD2. Germline V CDR1 and CDR2: SQVTM, ANQGSEA. The CDR3 length is 14 residues. The J segment lost 4 bases and the V segment lost 4 bases, leaving 8 bases of the junction unmatched. This CDR3 reads CSVVGRLAGETQYF. In DNA, the CDR3 is TGCAGCGTTGTTGGTCGGCTAGCGGGAGAGACCCAGTACTTC.

This chain links TRBV5-1 with TRBJ2-1, with TRBD1 matching over 10 bases. The V gene end was trimmed by 5 bases and the J gene end by 4 bases; junction bases not matched to a gene: 3. The length of the CDR3 is 14 residues. Germline V gene sequence: CDR1 SGHRS, CDR2 YFSETQ. CDR3 in amino acids: CASSGQGDYNEQFF. The CDR3 nucleotides read TGCGCCAGCAGTGGACAGGGGGATTACAATGAGCAGTTCTTC.

The chain links TRBV28 to TRBJ1-3; no reliable D call. The CDR3 length is 14 residues. Trimming shortened V by 6 bases and J by 8 bases, and 17 bases separated the two germline ends. Germline CDR1 reads MDHEN; CDR2 reads SYDVKM. The CDR3 protein is CASSRRVIRDTIYF. As DNA, the CDR3 is TGTGCCAGCAGCCGACGAGTTATTCGGGACACCATATATTTT.

CDR3 DNA sequence: TGTGCCAGCAGTCCTATTGCCAACACCGGGGAGCTGTTTTTT. This gives the protein CASSPIANTGELFF. This rearrangement joins TRBV6-1 to TRBJ2-2, with unresolved D. This CDR3 contains 14 residues. Trimming removed 5 bases from V and 2 bases from J, with 9 bases in between. Germline V gives CDR1 MNHNS, CDR2 SASEGT.

This clone was seen more than once but under ten times. This chain uses TRBV1 with TRBJ2-5; the D call in the table, TRBD2, was not verified against the DNA. TRBV1 is listed as a pseudogene. This CDR3 comprises 17 residues. The CDR3 DNA is TGCACCAGCAGCCAAGATCGCGGTTGGGAGGGACAAGAGACCCAGTACTTC. It translates to CTSSQDRGWEGQETQYF.

This clone showed up just a few times. This chain joins TRBV29-1 and TRBJ2-1; a possible D gene is TRBD2 (6 bases). The CDR3 covers 14 residues. Germline assignment: CDR1 SQVTM and CDR2 ANQGSEA. The V end lost 4 bases, the J end lost 0 bases, and 10 bases lay between the germline ends. The CDR3 nucleotides are TGCAGCGTTGGAAGCGGGTTCTCCTACAATGAGCAGTTCTTC. It codes for CSVGSGFSYNEQFF.

A remark on this clone: The sample contains more than one DNA sequence encoding this CDR3. The V call is TRBV30, the J call TRBJ2-7; 7 positions agree with TRBD1. Germline trimming cut 0 bases from V and 4 bases from J; bases unmatched to any gene: 6. The germline CDR1 and CDR2 sequences are GTSNPN and SVGIG (reference sequence). This CDR3 region has 14 residues. CDR3 nucleotide sequence: TGTGCCTGGAGTGTTAACAGGGGCGCGTACGAGCAGTACTTC. Protein sequence: CAWSVNRGAYEQYF.

In its sample, this clone was seen a few times. CDR3 DNA: TGCGCCAGCAGCTTGCTAAGCCGGTACAATGAGCAGTTCTTC. Translating it yields CASSLLSRYNEQFF. The chain links TRBV5-1 to TRBJ2-1, with unresolved D. V lost 1 base and J lost 4, with 9 bases in between. The V gene's germline CDR1 is SGHRS and CDR2 YFSETQ. This CDR3 spans 14 amino acids.

This clone was observed a few times. The chain recombines TRBV29-1 with TRBJ1-2; 11 bases are a match to TRBD1. Losses at the gene ends were 8 bases for V and 5 bases for J; bases not matched to a gene: 19. Germline CDR1 reads SQVTM; CDR2 reads ANQGSEA. This CDR3 is 17 amino acids long. Here the CDR3 reads CSSAVWTGGGNNYGYTF. DNA of the CDR3: TGCAGCTCTGCAGTGTGGACAGGGGGCGGAAATAATTATGGCTACACCTTC.

This sequence joins TRBV30 and TRBJ1-3; D not certain. Per germline, CDR1 GTSNPN and CDR2 SVGIG (reference sequence). The V gene lost 4 bases and the J gene lost 0 bases, with 7 bases spanning the gap. The CDR3 totals 13 residues. The CDR3 here is CAWNSHSGNTIYF. The CDR3 nucleotides are TGTGCCTGGAACAGTCACTCTGGAAACACCATATATTTT.

This clone was seen only a few times. The V and J genes are TRBV9 and TRBJ1-4; tentative D call: TRBD1 (5 bases). Germline assignment: CDR1 SGDLS and CDR2 YYNGEE. This CDR3 region has 11 residues. V lost 7 bases and J lost 11, with 12 bases in between. The CDR3 here is CASGGERKLFF. The CDR3 DNA sequence: TGTGCCAGCGGAGGGGAGAGGAAACTGTTTTTT.

This clone was counted a few times. The J gene is TRBJ1-5, the V gene TRBV2; possible D gene TRBD1, 5 bases. Deletions cut 4 bases from V and 6 bases from J, with 16 bases between. The CDR3 is made up of 15 amino acids. Per germline, CDR1 SNHLY and CDR2 FYNNEI. In nucleotides, the CDR3 is TGTGCCAGCAGTGTCGGGCCCCCGGGGGGTCAGCCCCAGCATTTT. This encodes CASSVGPPGGQPQHF.

This clone came up a few times. This chain's CDR3 is CASSFRGLRNQPQHF. CDR3 bases: TGTGCCAGCAGCTTCAGGGGGCTGAGGAATCAGCCCCAGCATTTT. The rearrangement uses TRBV5-6 and TRBJ1-5; 8 bases match TRBD1. Trimming at V came to 2 bases and at J to 4 bases, leaving 5 bases not matched to a gene. The CDR3 runs 15 residues. Germline values: CDR1 SGHDT, CDR2 YYEEEE. The full variable domain, rest sourced from reference TRBV5-6 and TRBJ1-5, is DAGVTQSPTHLIKTRGQQVTLRCSPKSGHDTVSWYQQALGQGPQFIFQYYEEEERQRGNFPDRFSGHQFPNYSSELNVNALLLGDSALYLCASSFRGLRNQPQHFGDGTRLSIL.

This clone was observed a handful of times. V is TRBV10-3 and J is TRBJ2-7; TRBD2 aligns across 9 bases. Germline loops: CDR1 ENHRY, CDR2 SYGVKD. With 2 bases clipped from V and 0 bases from J, the junction kept 5 bases outside the gene matches. The CDR3 extends over 16 amino acids. The CDR3 region is CAISERTSASSYEQYF. DNA for the CDR3: TGTGCCATCAGTGAGAGGACTAGCGCTAGCTCCTACGAGCAGTACTTC.

This clone was counted a few times. The V gene is TRBV7-9, the J gene TRBJ2-1, with a tentative D call TRBD2 (6 bases). This CDR3 is 17 amino acids long. Trimming removed 1 base at V and 2 bases at J, with 15 bases between. Germline V gene data show CDR1 as SEHNR and CDR2 as FQNEAQ (reference sequence). The CDR3 nucleotides are TGTGCCAGCAGCTTAGTGGGTCAAGCGGGCGCCTACAATGAGCAGTTCTTC. Protein: CASSLVGQAGAYNEQFF.

This clone was seen a handful of times. CDR3 nucleotides: TGTGCCAGCAGCTTAAGTCCAGCGGGAAGTAATGAGCAGTTCTTC. Its translation is CASSLSPAGSNEQFF. This chain links TRBV5-4 with TRBJ2-1; 7 positions match TRBD2. The J segment lost 7 bases and the V segment lost 2 bases, leaving 9 bases of the junction unmatched. CDR1 is SGHNT, CDR2 YYREEE, per germline (reference sequence). This CDR3 comprises 15 residues.

This clone was seen more than once but under ten times. The chain is built from TRBV11-2 and TRBJ2-7; TRBD2 matches 12 bases. This CDR3 is 15 amino acids long. Germline V gives CDR1 SGHAT, CDR2 FQNNGV. The V segment lost 4 bases and the J segment 4 bases; nucleotides outside the gene matches: 5. CDR3 loop: CASSSRTSGTYEQYF. CDR3 bases: TGTGCCAGCAGCTCTCGGACTAGCGGGACGTACGAGCAGTACTTC.

V and J are TRBV28 and TRBJ2-2; D unresolved. CDR3 length: 13 residues. The germline gives CDR1 MDHEN, CDR2 SYDVKM. V was cut by 2 bases and J by 6 bases, with 7 bases left in between. The CDR3 sequence: CASSLDTAGELFF. The CDR3 DNA sequence: TGTGCCAGCAGTTTAGATACAGCCGGGGAGCTGTTTTTT.

V usage is TRBV7-2 and J usage is TRBJ2-5; 8 bases match TRBD2. Trimming at V came to 5 bases and at J to 5 bases, leaving 10 bases not matched to a gene. From germline, CDR1 is SGHTA and CDR2 FQGNSA. The CDR3 totals 15 residues. The CDR3 is CASSQGLARGETQYF. The CDR3 nucleotides read TGTGCCAGCAGCCAAGGACTAGCCAGAGGGGAGACCCAGTACTTC.

The V gene is TRBV6-5, the J gene TRBJ1-2; D possibly corresponds to TRBD1 (6 bases). Per germline, CDR1 MNHEY and CDR2 SVGAGI. The CDR3 has 14 residues. The V end lost 7 bases, the J end lost 7 bases, and 19 bases lay between the germline ends. The CDR3 sequence: CASMLGTRLGGYTF. The CDR3 coding sequence is TGTGCCAGCATGCTTGGGACACGATTGGGTGGCTACACCTTC.

Regarding this clone: Other DNA sequences of this sample code for an identical CDR3. The CDR3 bases are TGTGCCAGCAGTTTGGGACAGTCCTACGAGCAGTACTTC. Amino acid sequence: CASSLGQSYEQYF. V and J are TRBV28 and TRBJ2-7, with TRBD1 matching over 7 bases. V lost 3 bases, J lost 1 base, and 0 bases stayed unmatched. Germline V lookup: CDR1 MDHEN, CDR2 SYDVKM. The CDR3 sequence is 13 residues long.

The chain couples TRBV7-2 to TRBJ2-7; maybe TRBD2 (7 bases). The length of the CDR3 is 14 residues. V was shortened by 5 bases and J by 3 bases, with 14 bases between the two germline ends. From germline, CDR1 is SGHTA and CDR2 FQGNSA. The CDR3 DNA is TGTGCCAGCAGCCAAGGGGGGACTAACTACGAGCAGTACTTC. Encoded protein: CASSQGGTNYEQYF.